One and the same sample provided the 24 T cell receptor beta chains below, sequenced in a study of OX40 agonist ivuxolimab in advanced cancers. The repertoire was sequenced with immunoSEQ multiplex PCR; TCRdb's copy has only in-frame clones and lacks some. The table shows about 79,000 clones, with about 85% occurring only once. The source material was CD4+ or CD8+ T cells sorted from blood, sampled in a trial of the OX40 agonist ivuxolimab. Receptor source: an adult with an advanced solid tumor such as melanoma, head and neck, liver or kidney cancer.

The V and J genes are TRBV4-1 and TRBJ2-7, with a weak D call TRBD1 (6 bases). Trimming took 3 bases from V and 3 from J, leaving 18 bases between them. Germline CDR1 reads MGHRA; CDR2 reads YSYEKL. The CDR3 is made up of 16 amino acids. The CDR3: CASSHPRPGAGYEQYF. The CDR3, as DNA: TGCGCCAGCAGCCACCCCCGTCCAGGGGCCGGCTACGAGCAGTACTTC.

The chain couples TRBV7-2 to TRBJ2-7; 7 bases match TRBD2. CDR3 length: 14 amino acids. V shed 2 bases and J 0 bases; nucleotides not matched to a gene: 1. Germline values: CDR1 SGHTA, CDR2 FQGNSA. The CDR3 nucleotides are TGTGCCAGCAGCTTAAGGGACTACTCCTACGAGCAGTACTTC. Protein sequence: CASSLRDYSYEQYF.

The genes are TRBV5-6 and TRBJ2-7; D ambiguous. CDR3 length: 12 amino acids. The germline V gene has CDR1 SGHDT and CDR2 YYEEEE. Trimming stripped 1 base from V and 3 bases from J, with 5 bases between. CDR3 residues: CASSLSFYEQYF. CDR3 bases: TGTGCCAGCAGCTTGAGCTTCTACGAGCAGTACTTC.

This rearrangement joins TRBV5-1 to TRBJ2-7; no firm D call. This CDR3 has 13 residues. CDR1 is SGHRS and CDR2 is YFSETQ in the germline V gene. Trimming removed 0 bases at V and 5 bases at J, with 9 bases between. Written as DNA, the CDR3 is TGCGCCAGCAGCTTGGACCTAAAGAACGAGCAGTACTTC. Its translation: CASSLDLKNEQYF.

V gene TRBV2 combines with J gene TRBJ2-7; TRBD1 matches at 8 bases. After removal of 10 bases from V and 4 bases from J, the junction contained 9 bases not matched to a gene. The germline gives CDR1 SNHLY, CDR2 FYNNEI. The CDR3 consists of 13 residues. CDR3: CATKETGAYEQYF. In DNA form, the CDR3 reads TGTGCCACCAAGGAGACAGGGGCTTACGAGCAGTACTTC.

The rearrangement uses TRBV7-9 and TRBJ2-3; D ambiguous. There are 12 residues in the CDR3. Trimming cost V 3 bases and J 4 bases, with 5 bases left between them. CDR1 is SEHNR, CDR2 FQNEAQ, per germline (reference sequence). CDR3 protein: CASSFGADTQYF. The DNA for the CDR3 is TGTGCCAGCAGCTTCGGAGCAGATACGCAGTATTTT.

V gene TRBV28 combines with J gene TRBJ1-4; no reliable D call. Germline V gives CDR1 MDHEN, CDR2 SYDVKM. CDR3 length: 14 residues. Trimming shortened V by 5 bases and J by 4 bases, and 11 bases separated the two germline ends. In DNA, the CDR3 is TGTGCCAGCAGTCAATCCCGGGGTAATGAAAAACTGTTTTTT. It specifies CASSQSRGNEKLFF.

V usage is TRBV9 and J usage is TRBJ1-2; D perhaps matches TRBD1 (5 bases). This CDR3 is 13 amino acids long. V lost 6 bases, J lost 4 bases, and 13 bases lay in between. Germline values: CDR1 SGDLS, CDR2 YYNGEE. CDR3 amino acids: CASTPGGAYGYTF. In DNA form, the CDR3 reads TGTGCCAGCACCCCCGGCGGGGCCTATGGCTACACCTTC.

The V call is TRBV19, the J call TRBJ2-3; perhaps TRBD1 as D (6 bases). This CDR3 region has 14 residues. Between the trimmed V and J ends, which lost 6 bases and 3 bases, there was a span of 13 bases. CDR1 is LNHDA and CDR2 is SQIVND in the germline V gene (reference sequence). The CDR3 here is CASSDRSRTDTQYF. As DNA, the CDR3 is TGTGCCAGTAGCGACAGGTCTAGGACAGATACGCAGTATTTT.

The chain is built from TRBV19 and TRBJ2-7; 11 bases agree with TRBD1. The V segment lost 6 bases and the J segment 1 base; nucleotides outside the gene matches: 14. This CDR3 has 18 residues. Germline loops: CDR1 LNHDA, CDR2 SQIVND (reference sequence). CDR3 region: CASRRDRGAVFSSYEQYF. CDR3 in DNA: TGTGCCAGTAGGCGGGACAGGGGGGCCGTTTTCAGTTCCTACGAGCAGTACTTC.

CDR3: CASSTGVYNSPLHF. The CDR3 bases are TGTGCCAGCAGTACAGGGGTCTATAATTCACCCCTCCACTTT. The rearrangement joins TRBV2 to TRBJ1-6; the match to TRBD1 covers 7 bases. This CDR3 spans 14 amino acids. Per the germline V gene, CDR1 is SNHLY and CDR2 is FYNNEI. V lost 5 bases and J lost 3; bases outside the gene matches: 1. Drawing the rest from reference TRBV2 and TRBJ1-6, the complete variable domain is EPEVTQTPSHQVTQMGQEVILRCVPISNHLYFYWYRQILGQKVEFLVSFYNNEISEKSEIFDDQFSVERPDGSNFTLKIRSTKLEDSAMYFCASSTGVYNSPLHFGNGTRLTVT.

The genes are TRBV18 and TRBJ2-3, with D possibly matching TRBD1 (5 bases). This CDR3 spans 15 amino acids. CDR1 and CDR2 from the germline V gene are KGHSH and LQKENI. V shed 3 bases and J shed 0 bases, with 10 bases lying between them. This CDR3 reads CASSPGQPSTDTQYF. The CDR3, as DNA: TGTGCCAGCTCACCGGGGCAGCCTAGCACAGATACGCAGTATTTT.

This clone occurred once. The J gene is TRBJ1-4, the V gene TRBV27; D not certain. Germline CDR1 and CDR2: MNHEY and SMNVEV (reference sequence). The V end was cut by 5 bases, the J end by 5 bases, with 12 bases between. CDR3 length: 14 amino acids. CDR3 in amino acids: CASSTRTANEKLFF. CDR3 DNA sequence: TGTGCCAGCAGTACCCGGACCGCCAATGAAAAACTGTTTTTT.

The V and J genes are TRBV28 and TRBJ1-2, with D possibly matching TRBD1 (6 bases). The CDR3 has 14 residues. Germline CDR1 and CDR2: MDHEN and SYDVKM. V lost 7 bases and J 0 bases, leaving 12 bases between the germline ends. The CDR3 DNA reads TGTGCCAGCAAAAGACAGGATGCTAACTATGGCTACACCTTC. Its protein is CASKRQDANYGYTF.

The J gene is TRBJ1-1, the V gene TRBV7-9, with unresolved D. V was cut by 1 base and J by 9 bases, with 9 bases left in between. The germline gives CDR1 SEHNR, CDR2 FQNEAQ (reference sequence). The CDR3 is 12 residues long. For the CDR3, the DNA is TGTGCCAGCAGCTTAGGGGCAGAGAAAGCTTTCTTT. Its protein product is CASSLGAEKAFF.

The chain employs TRBV29-1 and TRBJ2-4, with TRBD1 matching over 7 bases. Germline V lookup: CDR1 SQVTM, CDR2 ANQGSEA. With 2 bases clipped from V and 0 bases from J, the junction kept 7 bases outside the gene matches. The CDR3 totals 16 residues. This CDR3 is CSVELRGSGAKNIQYF. The CDR3 DNA reads as TGCAGCGTTGAACTCAGGGGGTCTGGAGCCAAAAACATTCAGTACTTC.

V and J are TRBV18 and TRBJ2-2, with D perhaps matching TRBD2 (5 bases). Germline CDR1 and CDR2: KGHSH and LQKENI. The CDR3 extends over 17 amino acids. Trimming took off 3 bases at V and 0 bases at J, with 14 bases between the two ends. The CDR3 DNA reads as TGTGCCAGCTCACCCAATGCTGGCGGGCCGAACACCGGGGAGCTGTTTTTT. Its translation is CASSPNAGGPNTGELFF.

The rearrangement joins TRBV27 to TRBJ2-1, with no clear D. CDR3 length: 14 residues. Germline V gene lookup returns CDR1 MNHEY and CDR2 SMNVEV (reference sequence). The ends were cut back, 5 bases at V and 2 bases at J, with 10 bases in the middle. The CDR3 region is CASSLGSPYNEQFF. The CDR3 DNA sequence: TGTGCCAGCAGTCTTGGGTCACCCTACAATGAGCAGTTCTTC.

The genes are TRBV27 and TRBJ2-3; TRBD2 matches 8 bases. The CDR3 is 17 amino acids. Looked up from germline, CDR1 is MNHEY and CDR2 is SMNVEV (reference sequence). J lost 2 bases, V lost 7 bases, and 14 bases had no gene match. The CDR3 protein is CASTLYTAGGTTDTQYF. CDR3 nucleotide sequence: TGTGCCAGCACCCTTTATACGGCGGGAGGTACCACAGATACGCAGTATTTT.

CDR3 in amino acids: CASSPLAGDRLFYEQYF. In nucleotides, the CDR3 is TGTGCCAGCAGTCCCCTAGCGGGAGACCGGCTGTTCTACGAGCAGTACTTC. The chain employs TRBV7-6 and TRBJ2-7; 10 nucleotides match TRBD2. Germline-derived CDR1 and CDR2 are SGHVS and FNYEAQ. The CDR3 runs to 17 residues. V was pared by 6 bases and J by 3 bases, with 14 bases of the junction left unmatched.

The V gene is TRBV7-2, the J gene TRBJ2-5; the D gene could be TRBD1 or TRBD2 (6 bases each). Germline-derived CDR1 and CDR2 are SGHTA and FQGNSA. The CDR3 covers 16 residues. The ends were cut back, 0 bases at V and 5 bases at J, with 16 bases in the middle. The CDR3 DNA sequence: TGTGCCAGCAGCTTAGCTCCGGGGGCTTCCGGGGAGACCCAGTACTTC. Amino acid sequence: CASSLAPGASGETQYF.

The V and J genes are TRBV4-2 and TRBJ1-4; TRBD1 matches 10 bases. V trimming: 1 base; J trimming: 4 bases; junction bases outside the gene matches: 3. The germline CDR1 and CDR2 sequences are LGHNA and YNFKEQ. The length of the CDR3 is 16 residues. For the CDR3, the DNA is TGTGCCAGCAGCCAAGCCGGACAGGGGGTTAATGAAAAACTGTTTTTT. This codes for CASSQAGQGVNEKLFF.

This clone was seen a handful of times. The genes are TRBV28 and TRBJ2-1, with TRBD1 as a possible D gene (5 bases). The CDR3 is 11 amino acids. V lost 7 bases and J lost 6, with 7 bases in between. CDR1 and CDR2 (germline): MDHEN, SYDVKM. CDR3 region: CASTRANEQFF. The CDR3 DNA is TGTGCCAGCACCAGGGCCAATGAGCAGTTCTTC.

This clone was found once. The chain uses TRBV4-2 and TRBJ2-3, with 8 positions matching TRBD2. J lost 1 base, V lost 0 bases, and 6 bases had no gene match. CDR1 LGHNA and CDR2 YNFKEQ come from the germline V gene. The CDR3 is made up of 17 amino acids. The DNA for the CDR3 is TGTGCCAGCAGCCAAGATCGGCTAGCGGGTGGCACAGATACGCAGTATTTT. The encoded protein is CASSQDRLAGGTDTQYF.